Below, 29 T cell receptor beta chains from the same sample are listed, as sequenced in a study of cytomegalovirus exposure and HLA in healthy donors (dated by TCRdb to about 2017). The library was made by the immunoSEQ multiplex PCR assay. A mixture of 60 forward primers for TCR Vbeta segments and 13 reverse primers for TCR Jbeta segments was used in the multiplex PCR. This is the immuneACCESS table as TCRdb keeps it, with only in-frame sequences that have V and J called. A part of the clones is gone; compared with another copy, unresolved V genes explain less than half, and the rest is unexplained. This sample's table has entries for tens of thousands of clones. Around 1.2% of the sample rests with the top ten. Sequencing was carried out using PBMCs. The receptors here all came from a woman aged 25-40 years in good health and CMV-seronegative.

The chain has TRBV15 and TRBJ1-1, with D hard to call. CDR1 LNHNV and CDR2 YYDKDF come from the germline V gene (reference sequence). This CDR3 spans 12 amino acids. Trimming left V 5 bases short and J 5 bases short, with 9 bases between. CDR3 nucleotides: TGTGCCACCAGCCCTGCAGGAACTGAAGCTTTCTTT. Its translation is CATSPAGTEAFF.

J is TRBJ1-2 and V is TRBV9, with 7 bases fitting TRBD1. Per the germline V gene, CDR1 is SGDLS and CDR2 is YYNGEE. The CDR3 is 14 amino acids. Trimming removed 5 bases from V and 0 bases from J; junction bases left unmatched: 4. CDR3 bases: TGTGCCAGCAGTGGGACAGCGTCTAACTATGGCTACACCTTC. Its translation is CASSGTASNYGYTF. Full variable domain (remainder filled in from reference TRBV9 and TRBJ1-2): DSGVTQTPKHLITATGQRVTLRCSPRSGDLSVYWYQQSLDQGLQFLIQYYNGEERAKGNILERFSAQQFPDLHSELNLSSLELGDSALYFCASSGTASNYGYTFGSGTRLTVV.

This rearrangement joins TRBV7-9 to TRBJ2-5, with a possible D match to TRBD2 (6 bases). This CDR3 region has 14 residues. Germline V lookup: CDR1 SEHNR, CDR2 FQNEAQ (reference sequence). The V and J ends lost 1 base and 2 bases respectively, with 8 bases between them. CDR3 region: CASSLERGQETQYF. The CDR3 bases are TGTGCCAGCAGCTTAGAACGGGGGCAAGAGACCCAGTACTTC.

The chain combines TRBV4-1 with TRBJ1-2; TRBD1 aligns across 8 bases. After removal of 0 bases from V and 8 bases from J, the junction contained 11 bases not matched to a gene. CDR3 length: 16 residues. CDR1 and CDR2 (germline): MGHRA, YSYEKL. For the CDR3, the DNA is TGCGCCAGCAGCCAAGATGGCAACAGGGGGTTATACGGCTACACCTTC. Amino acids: CASSQDGNRGLYGYTF.

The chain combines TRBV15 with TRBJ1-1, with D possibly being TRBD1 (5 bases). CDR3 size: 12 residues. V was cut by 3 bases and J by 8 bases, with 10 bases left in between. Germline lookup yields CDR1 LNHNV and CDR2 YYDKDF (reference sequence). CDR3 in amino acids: CATSSYPGEAFF. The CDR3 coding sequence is TGTGCCACCAGCAGCTACCCAGGGGAAGCTTTCTTT. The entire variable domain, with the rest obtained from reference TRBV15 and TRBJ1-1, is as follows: DAMVIQNPRYQVTQFGKPVTLSCSQTLNHNVMYWYQQKSSQAPKLLFHYYDKDFNNEADTPDNFQSRRPNTSFCFLDIRSPGLGDTAMYLCATSSYPGEAFFGQGTRLTVV.

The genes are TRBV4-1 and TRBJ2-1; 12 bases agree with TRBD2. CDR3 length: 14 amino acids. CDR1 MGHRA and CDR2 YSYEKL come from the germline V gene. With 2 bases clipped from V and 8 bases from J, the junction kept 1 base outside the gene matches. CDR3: CASSQSSGGDEQFF. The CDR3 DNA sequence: TGCGCCAGCAGCCAATCTAGCGGGGGGGATGAGCAGTTCTTC.

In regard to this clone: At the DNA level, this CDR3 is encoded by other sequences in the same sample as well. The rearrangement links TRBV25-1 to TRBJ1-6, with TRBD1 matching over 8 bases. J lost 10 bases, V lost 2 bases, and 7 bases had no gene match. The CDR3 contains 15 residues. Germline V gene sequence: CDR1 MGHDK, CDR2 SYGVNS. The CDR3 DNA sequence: TGTGCCAGCAGTGAAACGGACAGGGAAGCCTCACCCCTCCACTTT. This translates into CASSETDREASPLHF.

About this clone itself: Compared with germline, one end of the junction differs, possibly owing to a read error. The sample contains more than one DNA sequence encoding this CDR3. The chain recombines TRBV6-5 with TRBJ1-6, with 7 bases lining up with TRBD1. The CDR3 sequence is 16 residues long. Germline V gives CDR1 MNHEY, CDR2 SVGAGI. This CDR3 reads CASSSLRAGGNSPLHF. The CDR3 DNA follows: TGTGCCAGCAGTTCCTTACGGGCAGGGGGTAATTCACCCCTACACTTT.

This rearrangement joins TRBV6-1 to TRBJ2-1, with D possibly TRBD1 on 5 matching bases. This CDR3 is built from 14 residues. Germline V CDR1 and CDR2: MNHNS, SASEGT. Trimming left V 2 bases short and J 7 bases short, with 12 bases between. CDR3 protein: CASSEWQGRNEQFF. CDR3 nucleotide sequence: TGTGCCAGCAGTGAATGGCAGGGAAGAAATGAGCAGTTCTTC.

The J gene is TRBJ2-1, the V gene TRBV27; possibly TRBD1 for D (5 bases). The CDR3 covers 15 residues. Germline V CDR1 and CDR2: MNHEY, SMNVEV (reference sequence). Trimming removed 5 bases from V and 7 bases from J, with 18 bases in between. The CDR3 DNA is TGTGCCAGCAGTCCCAATAGGGGCGGTAGTAATGAGCAGTTCTTC. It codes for CASSPNRGGSNEQFF.

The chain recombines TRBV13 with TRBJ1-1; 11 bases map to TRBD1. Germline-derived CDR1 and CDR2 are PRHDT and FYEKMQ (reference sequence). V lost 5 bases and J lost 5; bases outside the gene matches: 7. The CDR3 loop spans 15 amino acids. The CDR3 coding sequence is TGTGCCAGCAGCAATCCGGGACAGGGGGGGACTGAAGCTTTCTTT. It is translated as CASSNPGQGGTEAFF.

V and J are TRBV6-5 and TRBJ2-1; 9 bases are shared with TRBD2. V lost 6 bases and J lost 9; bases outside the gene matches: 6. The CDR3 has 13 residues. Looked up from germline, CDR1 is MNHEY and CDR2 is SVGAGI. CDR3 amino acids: CASRPSGNGEQFF. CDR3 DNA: TGTGCCAGCAGACCTAGCGGGAACGGTGAGCAGTTCTTC.

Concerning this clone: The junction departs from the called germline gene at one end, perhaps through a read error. The CDR3 region is CASSPGTSGRSSDNEQFF. The CDR3 nucleotides are TGTGCCAGCTCACCAGGGACTAGCGGGAGGAGCTCCGACAATGAGCAGTTCTTC. J is TRBJ2-1 and V is TRBV18; TRBD2 aligns across 15 bases. There are 18 residues in the CDR3. CDR1 is KGHSH and CDR2 is LQKENI in the germline V gene.

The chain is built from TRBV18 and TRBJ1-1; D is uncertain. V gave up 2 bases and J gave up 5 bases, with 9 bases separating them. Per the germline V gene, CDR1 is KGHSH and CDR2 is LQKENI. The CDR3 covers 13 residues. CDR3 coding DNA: TGTGCCAGCTCACCATCGGTACAGACTGAAGCTTTCTTT. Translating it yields CASSPSVQTEAFF.

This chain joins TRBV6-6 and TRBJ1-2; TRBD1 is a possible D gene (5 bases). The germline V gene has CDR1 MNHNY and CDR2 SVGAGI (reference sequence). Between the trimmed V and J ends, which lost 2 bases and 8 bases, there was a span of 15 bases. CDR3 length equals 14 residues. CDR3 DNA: TGTGCCAGCAGTTACCCGACAGAACCCTTGGGCTACACCTTC. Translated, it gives CASSYPTEPLGYTF.

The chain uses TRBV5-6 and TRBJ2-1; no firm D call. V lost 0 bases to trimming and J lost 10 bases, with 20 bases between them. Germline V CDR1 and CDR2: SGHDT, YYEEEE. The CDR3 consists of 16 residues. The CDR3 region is CASSLVAARPLREQFF. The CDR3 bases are TGTGCCAGCAGCTTGGTGGCTGCCAGGCCCCTCCGGGAGCAGTTCTTC.

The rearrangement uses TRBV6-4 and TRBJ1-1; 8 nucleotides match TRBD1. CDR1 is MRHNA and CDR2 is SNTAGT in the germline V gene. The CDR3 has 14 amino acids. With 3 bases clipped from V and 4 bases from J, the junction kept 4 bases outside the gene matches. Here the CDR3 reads CASSEGQGATEAFF. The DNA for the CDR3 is TGTGCCAGCAGTGAAGGGCAGGGGGCCACTGAAGCTTTCTTT.

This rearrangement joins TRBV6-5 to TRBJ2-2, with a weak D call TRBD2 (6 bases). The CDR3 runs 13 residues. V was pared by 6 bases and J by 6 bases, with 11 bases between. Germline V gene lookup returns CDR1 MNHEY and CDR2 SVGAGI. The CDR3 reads CASRRDFSGELFF. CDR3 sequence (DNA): TGTGCCAGCAGACGGGACTTTTCCGGGGAGCTGTTTTTT.

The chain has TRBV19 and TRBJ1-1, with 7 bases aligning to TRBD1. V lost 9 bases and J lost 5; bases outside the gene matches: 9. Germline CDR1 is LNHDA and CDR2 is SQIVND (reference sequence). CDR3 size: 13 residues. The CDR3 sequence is CASTRTGLTEAFF. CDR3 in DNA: TGTGCCAGCACTAGGACAGGTTTGACTGAAGCTTTCTTT.

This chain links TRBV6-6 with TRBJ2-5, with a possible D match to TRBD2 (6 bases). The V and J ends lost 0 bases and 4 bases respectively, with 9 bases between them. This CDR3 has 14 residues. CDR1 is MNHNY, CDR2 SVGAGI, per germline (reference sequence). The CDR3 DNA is TGTGCCAGCAGTTACTCGGGGGGAGCAGAGACCCAGTACTTC. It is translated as CASSYSGGAETQYF.

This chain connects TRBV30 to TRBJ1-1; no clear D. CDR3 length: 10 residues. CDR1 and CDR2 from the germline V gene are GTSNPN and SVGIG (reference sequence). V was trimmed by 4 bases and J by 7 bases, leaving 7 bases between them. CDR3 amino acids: CAWKEVEAFF. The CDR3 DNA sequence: TGTGCCTGGAAGGAGGTTGAAGCTTTCTTT.

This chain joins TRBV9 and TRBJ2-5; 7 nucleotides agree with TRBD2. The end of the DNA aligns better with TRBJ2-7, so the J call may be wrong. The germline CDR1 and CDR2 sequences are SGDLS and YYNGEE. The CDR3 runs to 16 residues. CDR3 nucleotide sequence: TGTGCCAGCAGCCCCGGGACTACCGGTCGGGCTGTCGAGCAGTACTTC. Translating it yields CASSPGTTGRAVEQYF.

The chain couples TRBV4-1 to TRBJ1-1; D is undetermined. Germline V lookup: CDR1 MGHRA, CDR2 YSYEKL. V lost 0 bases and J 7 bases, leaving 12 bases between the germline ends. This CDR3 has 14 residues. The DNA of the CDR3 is TGCGCCAGCAGCCAAGATGAGGGCAGAGGTGAAGCTTTCTTT. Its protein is CASSQDEGRGEAFF.

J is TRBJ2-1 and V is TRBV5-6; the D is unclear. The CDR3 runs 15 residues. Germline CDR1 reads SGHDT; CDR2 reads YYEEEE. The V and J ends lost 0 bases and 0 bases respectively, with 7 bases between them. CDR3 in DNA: TGTGCCAGCAGCTTGGGTGCGGCCTCCTACAATGAGCAGTTCTTC. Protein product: CASSLGAASYNEQFF.

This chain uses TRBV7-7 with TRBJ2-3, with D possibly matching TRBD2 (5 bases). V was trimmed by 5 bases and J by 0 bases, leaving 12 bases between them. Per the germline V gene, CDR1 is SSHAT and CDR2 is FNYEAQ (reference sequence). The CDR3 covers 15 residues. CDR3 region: CASSPSGSSTDTQYF. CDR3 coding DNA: TGTGCCAGCAGCCCGAGCGGCTCTAGCACAGATACGCAGTATTTT.

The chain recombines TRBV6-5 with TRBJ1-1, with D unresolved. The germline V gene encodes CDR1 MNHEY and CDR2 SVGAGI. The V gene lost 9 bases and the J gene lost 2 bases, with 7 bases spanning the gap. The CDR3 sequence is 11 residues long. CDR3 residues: CARTGNTEAFF. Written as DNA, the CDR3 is TGTGCCAGAACCGGTAACACTGAAGCTTTCTTT.

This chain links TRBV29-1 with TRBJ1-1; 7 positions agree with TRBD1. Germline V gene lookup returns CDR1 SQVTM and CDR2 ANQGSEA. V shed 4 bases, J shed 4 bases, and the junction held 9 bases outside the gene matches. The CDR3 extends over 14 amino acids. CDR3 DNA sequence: TGCAGCGTTGCAGGGGGTCAGGGAATCACTGAAGCTTTCTTT. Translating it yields CSVAGGQGITEAFF.

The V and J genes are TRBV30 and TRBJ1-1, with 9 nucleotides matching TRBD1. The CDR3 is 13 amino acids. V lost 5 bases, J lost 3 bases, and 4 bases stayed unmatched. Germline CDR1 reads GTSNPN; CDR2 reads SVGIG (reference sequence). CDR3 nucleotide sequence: TGTGCCTGGGGGGACAGGGCGGACACTGAAGCTTTCTTT. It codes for CAWGDRADTEAFF.

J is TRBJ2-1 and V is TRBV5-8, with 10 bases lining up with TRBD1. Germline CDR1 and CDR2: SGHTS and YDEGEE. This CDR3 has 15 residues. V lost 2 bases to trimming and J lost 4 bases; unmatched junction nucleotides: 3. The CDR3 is CASSFGTGVYNEQFF. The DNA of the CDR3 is TGTGCCAGCAGCTTCGGGACAGGGGTATACAATGAGCAGTTCTTC.